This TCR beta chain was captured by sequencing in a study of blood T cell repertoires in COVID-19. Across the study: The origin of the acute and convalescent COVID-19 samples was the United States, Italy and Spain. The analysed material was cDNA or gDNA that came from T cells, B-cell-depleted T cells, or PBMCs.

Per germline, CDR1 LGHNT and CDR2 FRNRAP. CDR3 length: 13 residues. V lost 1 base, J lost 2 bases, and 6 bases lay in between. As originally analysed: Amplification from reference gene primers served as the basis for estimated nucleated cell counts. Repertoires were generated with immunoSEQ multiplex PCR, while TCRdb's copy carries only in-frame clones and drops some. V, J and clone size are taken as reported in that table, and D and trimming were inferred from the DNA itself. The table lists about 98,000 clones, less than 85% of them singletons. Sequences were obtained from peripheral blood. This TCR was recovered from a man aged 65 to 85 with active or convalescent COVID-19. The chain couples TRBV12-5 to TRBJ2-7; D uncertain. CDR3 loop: CASGLGGTYEQYF. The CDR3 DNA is TGTGCTAGTGGTTTGGGCGGAACCTACGAGCAGTACTTC.